Listed below are T cell receptor beta chains from one sample, sequenced in a study of T-cell memory formation after mild COVID-19. MiXCR was run by TCRdb on the 5' RACE reads, yielding one entry per CDR3 protein. Of 150,000 to 200,000 distinct CDR3 sequences in the sample, around a tenth are singletons; the top ten hold approximately 3.8%. Sequencing was performed on PBMCs or a T cell subset sorted from them (not recorded which). These receptors were obtained from a man in his late teens or twenties who had mild COVID-19 (a few samples of this study predate the infection). Cell type and time point are not known. CDR3s include the opening cysteine and the closing phenylalanine or tryptophan. D genes are given only for firm matches. The size field is filled for only some rows; it gives once, few, many or a size class.

j_gene	d_gene	v_gene	abundance	CDR3nt	CDR3aa
TRBJ2-3	.	TRBV7-3	few	TGTGCCAGCAGCTTTGTAGGGGGGACAGATACGCAGTATTTT	CASSFVGGTDTQYF
TRBJ1-3	TRBD1	TRBV2	.	TGTGCCAGCAGTGATAGGACAGGGAGGTTTGGAAACACCATATATTTT	CASSDRTGRFGNTIYF
TRBJ2-1	.	TRBV5-6	many	TGTGCCAGCAGCTTAGGCGGGGGCCACTACAATGAGCAGTTCTTC	CASSLGGGHYNEQFF
TRBJ1-1	.	TRBV15	many	TGTGCCACCAGCAGTGTAAGGGGTGAAGCTTTCTTT	CATSSVRGEAFF
TRBJ2-3	.	TRBV7-3	few	TGTGCCAGCAGCGACCTTGGGGGTGCGCAGTATTTT	CASSDLGGAQYF
TRBJ2-4	.	TRBV5-1	.	TGCGCCAGCAGCTTGGGGGACCCCAAAAACATTCAGTACTTC	CASSLGDPKNIQYF
TRBJ2-1	.	TRBV6-6	.	TGTGCCAGCAACAGGGAAAACAATGAGCAGTTCTTC	CASNRENNEQFF
TRBJ2-7	.	TRBV3-1	few	TGTGCCAGCAGCCAACAGACACGGTCCTACGAGCAGTACTTC	CASSQQTRSYEQYF
TRBJ1-1	.	TRBV24-1	many	TGTGCCACCAGTGGTGGCAGGGACACTGAAGCTTTCTTT	CATSGGRDTEAFF
TRBJ2-5	.	TRBV21-1	many	TGTGCCAGCACAAAGAGGGGTGTCCAAGAGACCCAGTACTTC	CASTKRGVQETQYF
TRBJ2-3	.	TRBV7-8	.	TGTGCCAGCAGCGAAGGACAACCAGATACGCAGTATTTT	CASSEGQPDTQYF
TRBJ1-4	.	TRBV5-1	many	TGCGCCAGCAGCTTGGATCGGGGTTGGGGTGAAAAACTGTTTTTT	CASSLDRGWGEKLFF
TRBJ2-7	.	TRBV6-5	.	TGTGCCAGCAGTTACATCGGGGGCGAGCAGTACTTC	CASSYIGGEQYF
TRBJ2-2	.	TRBV29-1	many	TGCAGCGTTGTGGCCATACCGACCGGGGAGCTGTTTTTT	CSVVAIPTGELFF
TRBJ2-3	.	TRBV7-2	few	TGTGCCAGCAGCTTGCGGGGGTGGTGGACAGATACGAAGTATTTT	CASSLRGWWTDTKYF
TRBJ2-5	.	TRBV7-2	once	TGTGCCAGCAGCTTCGACTCGGGGCAAGAGACCCAGTACTTC	CASSFDSGQETQYF
TRBJ2-5	.	TRBV6-5	.	TGTGCCAGCAGTTACACACCCCCCCGGGGAGAGACCCAGTACTTC	CASSYTPPRGETQYF
TRBJ2-7	TRBD1	TRBV7-6	.	TGTGCCAGCAGCGCCCGACAGGGAAGCTCCTACGAGCAGTACTTC	CASSARQGSSYEQYF
TRBJ2-1	TRBD2	TRBV30	.	TGTGCCTGGAGTACACCGGAGAGCGGGGCTTACAATGAGCAGTTCTTC	CAWSTPESGAYNEQFF
TRBJ2-5	.	TRBV5-1	many	TGCGCCAGCAGCCGAGGACAGTTAGAAGAGACCCAGTACTTC	CASSRGQLEETQYF
TRBJ1-2	TRBD1	TRBV6-1	.	TGTGCCAGCATTGTGGACAGGGGGCCGTATGGCTACACCTTC	CASIVDRGPYGYTF
TRBJ2-7	TRBD2	TRBV4-2	few	TGTGCCAGCAGTTCAGCGGGGAAACCCTACGAGCAGTACTTC	CASSSAGKPYEQYF
TRBJ1-1	.	TRBV19	many	TGTGCCAGTAGCTATAGACCTGGGGAAGCTTTCTTT	CASSYRPGEAFF
TRBJ1-2	.	TRBV20-1	many	TGCAGTGCTAGACAGGTGGGCTCCTCTGGCTACACCTTC	CSARQVGSSGYTF
TRBJ2-5	TRBD2	TRBV11-2	few	TGTGCCAGCAGCTCCGGGGGGGCCGGTAGTATAGAGACCCAGTACTTC	CASSSGGAGSIETQYF
TRBJ2-7	.	TRBV7-2	.	TGTGCCAGCAGCTTAGCTCGCGGATACTACGAGCAGTACTTC	CASSLARGYYEQYF
TRBJ2-2	.	TRBV7-7	many	TGTGCTAGCAGCTTAGCCGTTACCGGGGAGCTGTTTTTT	CASSLAVTGELFF
TRBJ2-3	TRBD2	TRBV7-9	many	TGTGCCAGCAGCTTAGTCGGAACTAGCGGGGGCACAGATACGCAGTATTTT	CASSLVGTSGGTDTQYF